A single sample gave rise to the 29 T cell receptor beta chains below, sequenced in a study of Ad26.COV2.S vaccination and SARS-CoV-2 variants. Treatment noted: 15 to 20 received Ad26.COV2.S at low or high dose, single or two shots; roughly 5 received placebo; per-sample allocation not given. The samples date from day 63 after the first vaccine or placebo injection. Profiled with immunoSEQ multiplex PCR; TCRdb holds only in-frame clones, not every one. In the table there are 350,000 to 450,000 clones, around 87% of which are singletons. The material sequenced was peripheral blood, taken in a trial of Ad26.COV2.S vaccine versus placebo. These TCRs come from a person between 18 and 65 years old who received the Ad26.COV2.S COVID-19 vaccine or a placebo.

CDR3 loop: CASSTRGGPNSPLHF. CDR3 nucleotides: TGTGCCAGCAGCACCCGGGGAGGGCCTAATTCACCCCTCCACTTT. J is TRBJ1-6 and V is TRBV5-6; no firm D call. Germline lookup yields CDR1 SGHDT and CDR2 YYEEEE. The CDR3 runs 15 residues. V was clipped by 4 bases and J by 6 bases, with 14 bases between them.

The DNA for the CDR3 is TGTGCCAGCAGCCCGACAGAAACTAGCTCCTACAATGAGCAGTTCTTC. It specifies CASSPTETSSYNEQFF. The chain links TRBV7-9 to TRBJ2-1, with D perhaps being TRBD1 or TRBD2 (5 bases each). From germline, CDR1 is SEHNR and CDR2 FQNEAQ (reference sequence). CDR3 length: 16 residues. V was trimmed by 5 bases and J by 0 bases, leaving 14 bases between them.

The chain uses TRBV5-1 and TRBJ2-2, with a tentative D call TRBD2 (6 bases). The V and J ends lost 4 bases and 4 bases respectively, with 11 bases between them. CDR3 length equals 14 residues. Germline CDR1 SGHRS, CDR2 YFSETQ. This CDR3 is CASSPEGVTGELFF. DNA for the CDR3: TGCGCCAGCAGCCCGGAGGGAGTCACCGGGGAGCTGTTTTTT.

This rearrangement joins TRBV27 to TRBJ1-5; D is perhaps TRBD1 (6 bases). Trimming shortened V by 5 bases and J by 1 base, and 15 bases separated the two germline ends. Germline CDR1 reads MNHEY; CDR2 reads SMNVEV (reference sequence). The CDR3 runs 16 residues. The CDR3: CASSPHPQGSNQPQHF. DNA for the CDR3: TGTGCCAGCAGTCCCCACCCCCAGGGGAGCAATCAGCCCCAGCATTTT.

V and J are TRBV11-2 and TRBJ1-3; D is ambiguous. Germline values: CDR1 SGHAT, CDR2 FQNNGV. V lost 0 bases, J lost 4 bases, and 13 bases lay in between. The CDR3 is 16 residues long. The CDR3 is CASSLEVGVRGNTIYF. The CDR3 DNA sequence: TGTGCCAGCAGCTTAGAGGTTGGGGTCAGGGGAAACACCATATATTTT.

Here the CDR3 reads CASSLGGVDTGELFF. The CDR3 nucleotides are TGTGCCAGCAGCCTAGGGGGCGTAGACACCGGGGAGCTGTTTTTT. This sequence joins TRBV5-4 and TRBJ2-2; 7 nucleotides match TRBD1. V gave up 4 bases and J gave up 3 bases; unmatched junction bases: 6. Germline loops: CDR1 SGHNT, CDR2 YYREEE (reference sequence). This CDR3 spans 15 amino acids.

The count of this clone is one. The chain uses TRBV4-2 and TRBJ2-5; D possibly matches TRBD1 or TRBD2 (6 bases each). The length of the CDR3 is 15 residues. Between the trimmed V and J ends, which lost 3 bases and 5 bases, there was a span of 16 bases. Germline CDR1 is LGHNA and CDR2 is YNFKEQ. CDR3 DNA sequence: TGTGCCAGCAGCCAGGGGGACGGGGGCCGGGAGACCCAGTACTTC. Amino acid sequence: CASSQGDGGRETQYF.

As DNA, the CDR3 is TGTGCCAGCGTAACCGGGACAGGGGAAACCGGGGAGCTGTTTTTT. This gives the protein CASVTGTGETGELFF. The chain is built from TRBV11-1 and TRBJ2-2; TRBD1 agrees at 10 bases. This CDR3 has 15 amino acids. Germline CDR1 reads SGHAT; CDR2 reads FQDESV (reference sequence). With V trimmed by 8 bases and J by 5 bases, 8 bases remained unmatched.

The V and J genes are TRBV4-3 and TRBJ2-1, with unresolved D. Per germline, CDR1 LGHNA and CDR2 YSLEER. V was trimmed by 3 bases and J by 2 bases, leaving 17 bases between them. This CDR3 is 17 amino acids long. The CDR3 here is CASSQVPQALPYNEQFF. For the CDR3, the DNA is TGCGCCAGCAGCCAGGTCCCCCAGGCCTTACCCTACAATGAGCAGTTCTTC.

This clone appeared a single time. The genes are TRBV7-9 and TRBJ1-4; D is unresolved. Germline values: CDR1 SEHNR, CDR2 FQNEAQ (reference sequence). The CDR3 has 15 amino acids. Trimming took off 4 bases at V and 12 bases at J, with 21 bases between the two ends. CDR3 sequence reads: CASSSQVTEGLELFF. The CDR3 DNA follows: TGTGCCAGCAGCTCCCAAGTGACGGAGGGATTGGAACTGTTTTTT.

This chain connects TRBV18 to TRBJ2-3; no definite D call. CDR1 and CDR2 (germline): KGHSH, LQKENI. The CDR3 covers 14 residues. Trimming shortened V by 2 bases and J by 4 bases, and 10 bases separated the two germline ends. In DNA form, the CDR3 reads TGTGCCAGCTCACCATCTTACACCGCAGATACGCAGTATTTT. Residues: CASSPSYTADTQYF.

The CDR3 nucleotides read TGTGCCAGCAAAGGGACAGGCTGGCAGCCCCAGCATTTT. Protein sequence: CASKGTGWQPQHF. This chain connects TRBV6-5 to TRBJ1-5; TRBD1 agrees at 8 bases. J gave up 7 bases and V 7 bases, and 6 bases lay outside the gene matches. CDR1 MNHEY and CDR2 SVGAGI come from the germline V gene. The CDR3 loop spans 13 amino acids.

This clone is a singleton in its sample. V gene TRBV6-5 combines with J gene TRBJ2-2; D is ambiguous. The germline V gene encodes CDR1 MNHEY and CDR2 SVGAGI. Trimming removed 2 bases from V and 4 bases from J, with 5 bases in between. This CDR3 contains 13 residues. CDR3 residues: CASSYVATGELFF. The DNA of the CDR3 is TGTGCCAGCAGTTACGTTGCCACCGGGGAGCTGTTTTTT.

The chain couples TRBV9 to TRBJ2-1; D unclear. The CDR3 sequence is 14 residues long. Deletions cut 3 bases from V and 0 bases from J, with 7 bases between. Germline V CDR1 and CDR2: SGDLS, YYNGEE. The chain's CDR3 is CASSGVRSYNEQFF. The DNA of the CDR3 is TGTGCCAGCAGCGGGGTTCGCTCCTACAATGAGCAGTTCTTC.

The chain couples TRBV4-3 to TRBJ1-1; maybe TRBD1 (6 bases). Germline loops: CDR1 LGHNA, CDR2 YSLEER. V gave up 4 bases and J gave up 8 bases, with 11 bases separating them. The CDR3 totals 12 residues. The CDR3 DNA is TGCGCCAGCAGCCTCACCGGACAGGAAGCTTTCTTT. It yields the protein CASSLTGQEAFF.

This clone was seen once. This sequence joins TRBV3-1 (or the pseudogene TRBV3-2) and TRBJ1-1; 7 nucleotides align to TRBD1. This CDR3 comprises 12 residues. The germline V gene has CDR1 LGHDT and CDR2 YNNKEL (reference sequence). The ends lost 6 bases at V and 8 bases at J; junction bases unmatched: 6. CDR3 bases: TGTGCCAGCAGTTTCGACAGGGACGAAGCTTTCTTT. Amino acids: CASSFDRDEAFF.

The chain has TRBV11-3 and TRBJ1-1; D remains ambiguous. V lost 2 bases and J lost 3, with 7 bases in between. The length of the CDR3 is 13 residues. Germline lookup yields CDR1 SGHNT and CDR2 YENEEA. CDR3 protein: CASSLSVYTEAFF. The CDR3 DNA follows: TGTGCCAGCAGCTTATCCGTTTACACTGAAGCTTTCTTT.

This clone appeared once. This chain joins TRBV5-1 and TRBJ1-1; possibly TRBD1 for D (6 bases). This CDR3 has 16 amino acids. CDR1 and CDR2 (germline): SGHRS, YFSETQ. V was trimmed by 2 bases and J by 4 bases, leaving 18 bases between them. CDR3 nucleotide sequence: TGCGCCAGCAGCTTAGGACAGACGCATGAGGGCACTGAAGCTTTCTTT. This codes for CASSLGQTHEGTEAFF.

CDR3 sequence (DNA): TGCGCCAGCCGTCCGGGGGGCCTCTCTGGAAACACCATATATTTT. Its protein is CASRPGGLSGNTIYF. This chain joins TRBV23-1 and TRBJ1-3, with D perhaps matching TRBD1 (6 bases). TRBV23-1 is recorded as an ORF, its role being uncertain. V dropped 8 bases and J dropped 0 bases, with 14 bases sitting between them. The CDR3 length is 15 residues.

The J gene is TRBJ2-1, the V gene TRBV6-2 or TRBV6-3; the D is unclear. The CDR3 is 12 residues long. Germline V lookup: CDR1 MNHEY, CDR2 SVGEGT. V dropped 5 bases and J dropped 2 bases, with 4 bases sitting between them. CDR3 protein: CASSPTYNEQFF. The CDR3 bases are TGTGCCAGCAGTCCGACCTACAATGAGCAGTTCTTC.

The chain uses TRBV7-6 and TRBJ2-1; 13 bases agree with TRBD2. Trimming took 6 bases from V and 6 from J; bases not matched to a gene: 5. CDR1 is SGHVS, CDR2 FNYEAQ, per germline. This CDR3 has 15 residues. The CDR3 loop is CASRKGLAGINEQFF. The CDR3 region has the DNA TGTGCCAGCAGAAAGGGACTAGCGGGGATCAATGAGCAGTTCTTC. The full variable domain, rest sourced from reference TRBV7-6 and TRBJ2-1, is GAGVSQSPRYKVTKRGQDVALRCDPISGHVSLYWYRQALGQGPEFLTYFNYEAQQDKSGLPNDRFSAERPEGSISTLTIQRTEQRDSAMYRCASRKGLAGINEQFFGPGTRLTVL.

This clone was detected a few times. The chain combines TRBV6-5 with TRBJ1-3, with 9 nucleotides matching TRBD1. The V gene's germline CDR1 is MNHEY and CDR2 SVGAGI. J gave up 4 bases and V 7 bases, and 8 bases lay outside the gene matches. The CDR3 spans 15 residues. The CDR3 DNA is TGTGCCAGCAATACAGGGGGCTGGGCAGGAAACACCATATATTTT. Amino acids: CASNTGGWAGNTIYF.

The genes are TRBV6-5 and TRBJ1-1; possibly TRBD1 for D (6 bases). Deletions cut 4 bases from V and 3 bases from J, with 9 bases between. There are 13 residues in the CDR3. Germline V CDR1 and CDR2: MNHEY, SVGAGI. The CDR3 loop is CASSWTEDTEAFF. CDR3 DNA sequence: TGTGCCAGCAGTTGGACAGAAGACACTGAAGCTTTCTTT.

The rearrangement links TRBV6-7 to TRBJ2-3; 11 bases match TRBD2. TRBV6-7 is classed as an ORF, of uncertain function. The CDR3 totals 15 residues. With 10 bases clipped from V and 2 bases from J, the junction kept 8 bases outside the gene matches. The CDR3 is CANKTSGAYTDTQYF. The CDR3, as DNA: TGTGCCAACAAGACTAGCGGGGCATACACAGATACGCAGTATTTT.

The chain couples TRBV4-3 to TRBJ2-1; TRBD1 might be the D (6 bases). Germline CDR1 LGHNA, CDR2 YSLEER. Trimming cost V 3 bases and J 9 bases, with 12 bases left between them. CDR3 length: 13 residues. CDR3 amino acids: CASSHLDRIEQFF. CDR3 DNA sequence: TGCGCCAGCAGCCATCTTGACAGGATTGAGCAGTTCTTC.

The chain carries TRBV5-5 and TRBJ1-1, with D unclear. The CDR3 is made up of 18 amino acids. Per the germline V gene, CDR1 is SGHKS and CDR2 is YYEKEE (reference sequence). Trimming left V 0 bases short and J 0 bases short, with 18 bases between. The CDR3 spells CASSLGAASGFMNTEAFF. CDR3 nucleotides: TGTGCCAGCAGCTTGGGGGCTGCGTCAGGCTTCATGAACACTGAAGCTTTCTTT.

The V and J genes are TRBV3-1 (or the pseudogene TRBV3-2) and TRBJ1-2; 9 nucleotides align to TRBD1. The germline CDR1 and CDR2 sequences are LGHDT and YNNKEL (reference sequence). V trimming: 4 bases; J trimming: 5 bases; junction bases outside the gene matches: 2. The CDR3 is 13 residues long. In nucleotides, the CDR3 is TGTGCCAGCAGCCGGACAGGGGAATATGGCTACACCTTC. Translating gives CASSRTGEYGYTF.

The chain links TRBV5-1 to TRBJ1-2, with 7 bases that match TRBD1. Germline CDR1 SGHRS, CDR2 YFSETQ. Trimming at V came to 0 bases and at J to 5 bases, leaving 7 bases not matched to a gene. This CDR3 comprises 15 residues. CDR3 nucleotide sequence: TGCGCCAGCAGCTTGGATAAGGGGGCGAGGTATGGCTACACCTTC. This codes for CASSLDKGARYGYTF.

The rearrangement links TRBV3-1 (or the pseudogene TRBV3-2) to TRBJ1-2; D is ambiguous. There are 13 residues in the CDR3. Trimming shortened V by 1 base and J by 0 bases, and 3 bases separated the two germline ends. CDR1 and CDR2 from the germline V gene are LGHDT and YNNKEL (reference sequence). The CDR3 nucleotides are TGTGCCAGCAGCCAAGTTTCTAACTATGGCTACACCTTC. Protein: CASSQVSNYGYTF.